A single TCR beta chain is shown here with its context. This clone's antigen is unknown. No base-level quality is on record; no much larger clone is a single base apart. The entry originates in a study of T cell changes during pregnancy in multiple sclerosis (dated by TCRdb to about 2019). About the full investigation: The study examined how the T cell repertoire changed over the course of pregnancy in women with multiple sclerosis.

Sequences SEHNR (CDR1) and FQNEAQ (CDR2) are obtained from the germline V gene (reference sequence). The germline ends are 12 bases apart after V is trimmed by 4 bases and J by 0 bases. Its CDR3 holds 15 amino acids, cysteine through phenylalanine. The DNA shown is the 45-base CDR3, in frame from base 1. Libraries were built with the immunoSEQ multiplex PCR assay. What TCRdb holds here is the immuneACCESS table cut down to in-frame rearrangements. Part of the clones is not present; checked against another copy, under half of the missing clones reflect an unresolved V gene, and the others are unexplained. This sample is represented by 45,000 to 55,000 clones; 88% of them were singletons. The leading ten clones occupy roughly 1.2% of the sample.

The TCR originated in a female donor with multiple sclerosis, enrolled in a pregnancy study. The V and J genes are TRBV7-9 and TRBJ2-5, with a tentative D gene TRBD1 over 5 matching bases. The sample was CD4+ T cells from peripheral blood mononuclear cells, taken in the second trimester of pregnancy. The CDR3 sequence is CASSSGLPYQETQYF. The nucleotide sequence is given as TGTGCCAGCAGCTCAGGGTTACCGTACCAAGAGACCCAGTACTTC.